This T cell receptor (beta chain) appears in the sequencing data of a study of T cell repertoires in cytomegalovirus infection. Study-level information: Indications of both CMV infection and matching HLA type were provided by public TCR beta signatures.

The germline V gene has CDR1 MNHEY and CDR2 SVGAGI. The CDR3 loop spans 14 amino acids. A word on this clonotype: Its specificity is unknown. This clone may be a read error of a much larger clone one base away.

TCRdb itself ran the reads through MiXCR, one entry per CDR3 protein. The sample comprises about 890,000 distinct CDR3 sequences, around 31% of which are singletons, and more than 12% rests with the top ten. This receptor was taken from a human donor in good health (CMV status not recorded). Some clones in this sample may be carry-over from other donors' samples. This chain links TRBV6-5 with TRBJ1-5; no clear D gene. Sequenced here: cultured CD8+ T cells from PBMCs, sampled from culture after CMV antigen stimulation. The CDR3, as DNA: TGTGCCAGCAGTTACTCAGGCGGCGGCCAGCCCCTGCATTTT. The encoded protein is CASSYSGGGQPLHF.